Following are 6 T cell receptor beta chains from one sample sequenced in a study of T cells in women clearing cervical HPV infection. Here immunoSEQ multiplex PCR was the method, and the copy in TCRdb shows in-frame clones only, minus some. The table for this sample gives fewer than 25,000 clones. The sample consisted of blood buffy coat. The origin of the receptors is a woman aged 18 to 75 with a cervical HPV16 infection that either progressed to CIN3+ or cleared (not recorded which).

Details on this clone: The CDR3 extends 3 residues past the end of the read, so its final part is completed from the germline J gene. The chain combines TRBV29-1 with TRBJ2-3, with D unresolved. CDR1 and CDR2 (germline): SQVTM, ANQGSEA. The CDR3 contains 12 residues. Trimming stripped 6 bases from V and 6 bases from J, with 13 bases between. CDR3 DNA (partial): TGCAGCGTCATGGGCCAAGGGGATACG. It yields the protein CSVMGQGDT. The entire CDR3 sequence reads CSVMGQGDTQYF.

Of note for this clone: With the read ending 3 residues before the CDR3 end, the germline J gene is used to fill in that end. The chain couples TRBV19 to TRBJ2-3; tentatively, D is TRBD1 (6 bases). The CDR3 extends over 13 amino acids. Between the trimmed V and J ends, which lost 6 bases and 6 bases, there was a span of 13 bases. The germline V gene encodes CDR1 LNHDA and CDR2 SQIVND (reference sequence). Partial CDR3 DNA: TGTGCCAGTAGCTCTACCAGGGGTGATACG. Translated, it gives CASSSTRGDT. The full CDR3 reads CASSSTRGDTQYF. Supplemented by reference TRBV19 and TRBJ2-3, the full variable domain reads DGGITQSPKYLFRKEGQNVTLSCEQNLNHDAMYWYRQDPGQGLRLIYYSQIVNDFQKGDIAEGYSVSREKKESFPLTVTSAQKNPTAFYLCASSSTRGDTQYFGPGTRLTVL.

The sequenced CDR3 bases are TGCAGTGCCGAAGGGGGCCGTAGCTCCTACAATGAG. The encoded protein is CSAEGGRSSYNE. The CDR3 as a whole reads CSAEGGRSSYNEQFF. The gene calls are TRBV20-1 and TRBJ2-1, with 7 nucleotides matching TRBD1. The read ends 3 residues shy of where the CDR3 ends; the end is completed using the germline J gene. This CDR3 contains 15 residues. Per germline, CDR1 DFQATT and CDR2 SNEGSKA (reference sequence). J was trimmed by 0 bases and V by 6 bases; bases with no gene match: 8.

Comment on this clone: From the germline J gene comes the end of the CDR3, since the read stops 3 residues before it. This chain joins TRBV20-1 and TRBJ2-7; D might be TRBD2 (5 bases). V lost 6 bases and J lost 1, with 16 bases in between. The germline CDR1 and CDR2 sequences are DFQATT and SNEGSKA (reference sequence). The CDR3 contains 14 residues. The covered CDR3 bases are TGCAGTGCGCCAACTAGGACTGATTCCTACGAG. It encodes CSAPTRTDSYE. The whole CDR3 sequence is CSAPTRTDSYEQYF.

Worth noting for this clone: The CDR3 goes on 3 residues after the read ends, and that part is filled in from the germline J gene. This sequence joins TRBV18 and TRBJ1-4, with D perhaps TRBD1 (5 bases). Germline V gene sequence: CDR1 KGHSH, CDR2 LQKENI. The CDR3 has 18 residues. The CDR3 protein is CASSPPSLTLTGANVLFF. Partial CDR3 DNA: TGTGCCAGCTCACCACCGTCGTTGACTTTAACTGGGGCCAACGTA.

A word on this clone: Coverage ceases 3 residues before the CDR3 finishes, and the germline J gene fills in the end. The chain is built from TRBV19 and TRBJ2-7; D tentatively reads TRBD1 or TRBD2 (5 bases each). The V and J ends lost 1 base and 0 bases respectively, with 10 bases between them. This CDR3 region has 15 residues. Germline V gene data show CDR1 as LNHDA and CDR2 as SQIVND (reference sequence). The CDR3 bases that were read are TGTGCCAGTAGTATAGGAGGGGTGAGCTCCTACGAG. Protein sequence: CASSIGGVSSYE. The complete CDR3 reads CASSIGGVSSYEQYF.